These 4 T cell receptor beta chains were all obtained from the same sample, sequenced in a study of blood T cell repertoires in COVID-19. The data were produced by immunoSEQ multiplex PCR, yet TCRdb's version contains in-frame clones alone and is incomplete. The sample carries roughly 200,000 clones, about 87% recorded once. The specimen sequenced was peripheral blood. All receptors derive from a young woman with acute or convalescent COVID-19.

The chain employs TRBV28 and TRBJ1-2; tentative D call: TRBD1 (5 bases). Germline V gives CDR1 MDHEN, CDR2 SYDVKM. This CDR3 contains 14 residues. The V end was cut by 9 bases, the J end by 5 bases, with 19 bases between. The CDR3 here is CASESAGPNYGYTF. CDR3 DNA: TGTGCCAGTGAAAGTGCAGGGCCCAATTATGGCTACACCTTC.

The genes are TRBV6-6 and TRBJ2-7; D is ambiguous. Germline CDR1 is MNHNY and CDR2 is SVGAGI (reference sequence). V was cut by 4 bases and J by 4 bases, with 11 bases left in between. The CDR3 runs 13 residues. CDR3 coding DNA: TGTGCCAGCAGTTTCGGAGACGGATACGAGCAGTACTTC. Its translation: CASSFGDGYEQYF.

The chain employs TRBV5-1 and TRBJ2-5; possibly TRBD1 for D (6 bases). Germline CDR1 is SGHRS and CDR2 is YFSETQ. This CDR3 has 14 amino acids. The V gene lost 4 bases and the J gene lost 1 base, with 11 bases spanning the gap. CDR3 amino acids: CASSGGQSQETQYF. The CDR3 DNA is TGCGCCAGCAGCGGCGGACAGAGCCAAGAGACCCAGTACTTC.

The V call is TRBV5-6, the J call TRBJ2-1; 7 bases match TRBD1. This CDR3 is 17 amino acids long. CDR1 is SGHDT and CDR2 is YYEEEE in the germline V gene. V shed 1 base, J shed 1 base, and the junction held 8 bases outside the gene matches. CDR3: CASSLRHRGPSYNEQFF. CDR3 coding DNA: TGTGCCAGCAGCTTGCGTCACAGGGGCCCATCCTACAATGAGCAGTTCTTC. The variable domain in full, with the rest retrieved from reference TRBV5-6 and TRBJ2-1, is DAGVTQSPTHLIKTRGQQVTLRCSPKSGHDTVSWYQQALGQGPQFIFQYYEEEERQRGNFPDRFSGHQFPNYSSELNVNALLLGDSALYLCASSLRHRGPSYNEQFFGPGTRLTVL.